This T cell receptor beta chain derives from a study of blood T cell repertoires in COVID-19 (dated by TCRdb to 2020 to 2021). For the wider study: Samples from collaborators originated in the United States, Italy and Spain and spanned both the acute and convalescent phases of COVID-19. The prospective study material was composed of cDNA or gDNA derived from T cells, B-cell-depleted T cells, or PBMCs. Subjects who had been exposed to COVID-19, were actively infected with it, or had recovered from it provided the deeply sampled blood TCRbeta repertoires that made up the dataset. The repertoires were released in a freely available public database intended as a resource for research on the immune response to SARS-CoV-2. The samples were drawn from the first 160 participants of the ongoing ImmuneRACE study and from over a thousand subjects provided by 6 global collaborators. The sample metadata nearly always contained a de-identified subject ID, COVID-19 status, age in years and sex. Where available, HLA class I and class II types were obtained from metadata supplied by the sample provider rather than from assay-based typing.

Summary of the overall study and its limitations: Clinical and demographic metadata were provided uncurated, with the amount varying by source and participant.

In the prospective study, participants were about 18 to 89 years old, resided in approximately 22 geographic areas of the United States, and were enrolled through a virtual design. Cohort assignment in the prospective study relied on participant-reported clinical history from a screening survey and a study questionnaire. Recovered participants in ImmuneRACE Cohort 3 were defined by two consecutive negative NP/OP PCR tests, clearance by a healthcare professional, or resolution of symptoms. Mobile phlebotomists in the prospective study collected whole blood, serum and a nasopharyngeal or oropharyngeal swab from every participant. Participants in the prospective study had the option to provide additional blood draws and questionnaires over an approximately 2-month period. Blood samples from the prospective study were shipped frozen or at room temperature prior to DNA extraction. TCRbeta CDR3 regions were amplified from genomic DNA by means of the immunoSEQ Assay, a bias-controlled multiplex PCR. Turning to the authors' computational methods: The number of nucleated cells in each sample was estimated by amplification of reference gene primers within the assay. Sequence reads were collapsed and filtered to measure the absolute abundance of every unique TCRbeta CDR3 rearrangement. For each sample, productive Simpson clonality was calculated as the square root of Simpson's diversity index across productive rearrangements. Sourced from immuneACCESS, this table was stored by TCRdb with only in-frame sequences that have V and J called. A share of the clones is absent; for the studies checked, an unresolved V gene accounts for under half, and the remainder has no known explanation. The DNA gave D and trimming, while V, J and clone size come from that table. The sample data list 150,000 to 200,000 clones, and approximately 83% of these were observed just once. The ten largest clones add up to over 6.5% of the sample.

About this clone itself: The target of this receptor is not known. It has no much larger one-base neighbor in the sample; base qualities were not kept.

Unmatched junction bases come to 9, with V trimmed by 5 bases and J by 4 bases. The CDR3 runs 15 amino acids, cysteine and phenylalanine included. The read is trimmed to its CDR3 DNA, 45 bases read in frame from base 1. Via the germline V gene, CDR1 is SNHLY and CDR2 FYNNEI. The chain is made from TRBV2 and TRBJ1-2; a stretch of 8 junction bases matches TRBD1. The sequencing sample was made of PBMCs or T cells enriched from blood (not recorded which). The clonotype originates from a man aged 35-49 years who had recovered from COVID-19. The nucleotide sequence reads TGTGCCAGCAGTCTCGCAGGACAGGGAGTCTATGGCTACACCTTC. Translated, it gives CASSLAGQGVYGYTF.